The 20 T cell receptor beta chains below were found in one sample sequenced in a study of regulatory T cells in long-lasting Graves disease. Specified time point: newly diagnosed GD, antithyroid drugs for less than 3 months. Extracted PBMC RNA gave rise to the TCR library. Arm-PCR of CDR3 regions and iRepertoire HTBI primers were used to build TCR beta libraries. TCRdb passed the multiplex PCR reads through MiXCR, listing each CDR3 protein once. This table has over 200,000 distinct CDR3 sequences, around 19% appearing once. These data also featured in a second study, about T cells in Graves' hyperthyroidism and ophthalmopathy.

The material was peripheral blood mononuclear cells (PBMCs), obtained at new diagnosis, from a patient treated with antithyroid drugs. The receptors come from a woman in her twenties or thirties with Graves disease.

There are many counts of this clonotype. This rearrangement joins TRBV20-1 to TRBJ2-1; D unclear. V was pared by 4 bases and J by 7 bases, with 11 bases between. The CDR3 runs to 12 residues. Germline V CDR1 and CDR2: DFQATT, SNEGSKA (reference sequence). CDR3 region: CSAIVQENEQFF. The CDR3, as DNA: TGCAGTGCTATCGTTCAGGAGAATGAGCAGTTCTTC.

There are many counts of this clonotype. This chain joins TRBV2 and TRBJ1-6, with 8 positions matching TRBD1. This CDR3 spans 13 amino acids. The V segment lost 10 bases and the J segment 9 bases; nucleotides outside the gene matches: 8. Germline V CDR1 and CDR2: SNHLY, FYNNEI. CDR3 nucleotide sequence: TGTGCCACCAAACAGGGGGTGGGTTCACCCCTCCACTTT. This translates into CATKQGVGSPLHF.

Many counts were recorded for this clonotype. The rearrangement uses TRBV2 and TRBJ2-2; possible D gene TRBD1, 5 bases. V was cut by 7 bases and J by 5 bases, with 14 bases left in between. CDR1 and CDR2 (germline): SNHLY, FYNNEI. The CDR3 runs to 14 residues. Here the CDR3 reads CASKGTGGTGELFF. The CDR3 DNA reads as TGTGCCAGCAAAGGTACAGGTGGAACCGGGGAGCTGTTTTTT. Full variable domain (outside the CDR3, taken from reference TRBV2 and TRBJ2-2): EPEVTQTPSHQVTQMGQEVILRCVPISNHLYFYWYRQILGQKVEFLVSFYNNEISEKSEIFDDQFSVERPDGSNFTLKIRSTKLEDSAMYFCASKGTGGTGELFFGEGSRLTVL.

There are many counts of this clonotype. The chain employs TRBV3-1 and TRBJ1-5, with 7 bases fitting TRBD1. This CDR3 has 15 residues. Germline V gives CDR1 LGHDT, CDR2 YNNKEL (reference sequence). V was pared by 2 bases and J by 5 bases, with 6 bases of the junction left unmatched. CDR3 nucleotide sequence: TGTGCCAGCAGCCAATCCCCGACAGGGCATCAGCCCCAGCATTTT. Amino acid sequence: CASSQSPTGHQPQHF.

The rearrangement links TRBV9 to TRBJ1-1; 9 nucleotides agree with TRBD1. The CDR3 totals 15 residues. CDR1 is SGDLS, CDR2 YYNGEE, per germline. The V segment lost 3 bases and the J segment 3 bases; nucleotides outside the gene matches: 6. The CDR3 here is CASSAATGGYTEAFF. For the CDR3, the DNA is TGTGCCAGCAGCGCCGCGACAGGGGGTTACACTGAAGCTTTCTTT.

This clonotype was counted ten times or more. The chain employs TRBV6-5 and TRBJ2-1; TRBD1 aligns across 7 bases. The J segment lost 4 bases and the V segment lost 4 bases, leaving 7 bases of the junction unmatched. This CDR3 is 15 amino acids long. Germline CDR1 reads MNHEY; CDR2 reads SVGAGI. Written as DNA, the CDR3 is TGTGCCAGCAGTTCGACAGGGCCGATGTACAATGAGCAGTTCTTC. Translated, it gives CASSSTGPMYNEQFF.

This clonotype was seen many times. The gene calls are TRBV5-1 and TRBJ2-5; D is possibly TRBD1 (6 bases). The J call could be wrong; TRBJ2-1 is a better fit for the DNA end. This CDR3 region has 13 residues. Germline values: CDR1 SGHRS, CDR2 YFSETQ. The CDR3 DNA reads TGCGCCAGCAGCACGGACAGCCCCAATGAGCAGTTCTTC. This encodes CASSTDSPNEQFF.

This clonotype was counted at least ten times. The chain has TRBV20-1 and TRBJ2-1; the match to TRBD1 covers 7 bases. CDR3 size: 12 residues. The V gene's germline CDR1 is DFQATT and CDR2 SNEGSKA (reference sequence). The V and J ends lost 4 bases and 7 bases, in that order; junction bases with no gene match: 4. The CDR3 DNA reads TGCAGTGCTAATAGACAGGGAAATGAGCAGTTCTTC. Protein: CSANRQGNEQFF.

This clonotype was picked up a small number of times. The chain uses TRBV20-1 and TRBJ2-7; D is unresolved. Germline values: CDR1 DFQATT, CDR2 SNEGSKA (reference sequence). With 3 bases removed from V and 3 bases from J, the gap between germline ends came to 15 bases. The CDR3 runs to 14 residues. The CDR3 sequence is CSASDTLLGYEQYF. CDR3 sequence (DNA): TGCAGTGCTAGTGACACTCTTCTGGGCTACGAGCAGTACTTC.

Ten or more counts support this clonotype. V usage is TRBV20-1 and J usage is TRBJ2-1; 13 nucleotides line up with TRBD2. The CDR3 covers 14 residues. With V trimmed by 4 bases and J by 4 bases, 1 base remained unmatched. Germline CDR1 is DFQATT and CDR2 is SNEGSKA (reference sequence). The CDR3 sequence: CSAKTSGGYNEQFF. The CDR3 nucleotides read TGCAGTGCTAAGACTAGCGGGGGGTACAATGAGCAGTTCTTC.

This clonotype was counted many times. The rearrangement joins TRBV5-5 to TRBJ1-1; 7 bases match TRBD1. The CDR3 runs to 14 residues. V gave up 9 bases and J gave up 0 bases; unmatched junction bases: 8. CDR1 and CDR2 from the germline V gene are SGHKS and YYEKEE (reference sequence). CDR3 residues: CATQRQGLNTEAFF. In DNA form, the CDR3 reads TGTGCCACCCAACGACAGGGCCTGAACACTGAAGCTTTCTTT.

The table lists this clonotype with many counts. The rearrangement links TRBV6-5 to TRBJ1-5, with D perhaps matching TRBD1 (5 bases). Germline V gene lookup returns CDR1 MNHEY and CDR2 SVGAGI. The CDR3 contains 12 residues. Trimming took 2 bases from V and 9 from J, leaving 8 bases between them. Here the CDR3 DNA reads TGTGCCAGCAGTTACAGGGGTGGGCCCCAGCATTTT. It is translated as CASSYRGGPQHF.

This clonotype was recorded many times. The V and J genes are TRBV7-6 and TRBJ1-5, with D possibly TRBD1 on 5 matching bases. Germline CDR1 and CDR2: SGHVS and FNYEAQ. V dropped 2 bases and J dropped 9 bases, with 11 bases sitting between them. This CDR3 is 13 amino acids long. The CDR3 is CASSLLRDGPQHF. CDR3 DNA: TGTGCCAGCAGCTTATTGCGGGACGGGCCCCAGCATTTT.

This clonotype was recorded many times. The chain links TRBV28 to TRBJ1-5, with 9 bases matching TRBD1. Unmatched junction bases numbered 10, after V lost 6 bases and J lost 4 bases. The CDR3 runs to 16 residues. Germline-derived CDR1 and CDR2 are MDHEN and SYDVKM. The CDR3 DNA follows: TGTGCCAGCAGGGTAGGGACAGGGAGTATTAATCAGCCCCAGCATTTT. This codes for CASRVGTGSINQPQHF.

The chain recombines TRBV28 with TRBJ2-7, with D tentatively TRBD1 (6 bases). CDR3 length: 11 amino acids. CDR1 is MDHEN, CDR2 SYDVKM, per germline. Trimming pared 5 bases from V and 12 bases from J, leaving 14 bases between. This CDR3 is CASSPGTFPYF. For the CDR3, the DNA is TGTGCCAGCAGTCCCGGGACATTTCCGTACTTC.

A note on this clonotype: At one of its ends the junction is not consistent with the germline gene, which may arise from a read error. The V gene is TRBV28, the J gene TRBJ1-6, with D possibly being TRBD1 (6 bases). CDR1 is MDHEN, CDR2 SYDVKM, per germline. CDR3 length: 12 amino acids. CDR3 residues: CASSLITGSLVF. The CDR3 DNA is TGTGCCAGCAGTTTGATAACAGGGAGTCTTGTTTTT.

Ten or more counts support this clonotype. The V and J genes are TRBV6-1 and TRBJ1-5, with D tentatively TRBD1 (5 bases). Per germline, CDR1 MNHNS and CDR2 SASEGT. V dropped 6 bases and J dropped 4 bases, with 16 bases sitting between them. The CDR3 consists of 15 residues. Here the CDR3 reads CASRLRGSENQPQHF. For the CDR3, the DNA is TGTGCCAGCAGACTACGGGGGAGCGAGAATCAGCCCCAGCATTTT.

The CDR3 nucleotides are TGTGCCAGCTCCGAAATCCAGGCCCGGAGTTCACCCCTCCACTTT. As protein: CASSEIQARSSPLHF. J is TRBJ1-6 and V is TRBV18; no reliable D call. The germline V gene encodes CDR1 KGHSH and CDR2 LQKENI. V lost 6 bases, J lost 9 bases, and 18 bases lay in between. The CDR3 is 15 amino acids.

The genes are TRBV4-1 and TRBJ1-1; tentatively, D is TRBD1 (6 bases). Germline V gene lookup returns CDR1 MGHRA and CDR2 YSYEKL. Deletions cut 1 base from V and 4 bases from J, with 10 bases between. This CDR3 contains 14 residues. Here the CDR3 DNA reads TGCGCCAGCAGCCAAGCCGGGACAAGCACTGAAGCTTTCTTT. Its protein product is CASSQAGTSTEAFF.

This clonotype was detected many times. The CDR3, as DNA: TGTGCCAGCAGCCAAGACAGATCCCGTACCTACGAGCAGTACTTC. It specifies CASSQDRSRTYEQYF. J is TRBJ2-7 and V is TRBV6-1, with TRBD1 as a possible D gene (5 bases). The CDR3 spans 15 residues. CDR1 and CDR2 (germline): MNHNS, SASEGT. V was cut by 6 bases and J by 2 bases, with 17 bases left in between.